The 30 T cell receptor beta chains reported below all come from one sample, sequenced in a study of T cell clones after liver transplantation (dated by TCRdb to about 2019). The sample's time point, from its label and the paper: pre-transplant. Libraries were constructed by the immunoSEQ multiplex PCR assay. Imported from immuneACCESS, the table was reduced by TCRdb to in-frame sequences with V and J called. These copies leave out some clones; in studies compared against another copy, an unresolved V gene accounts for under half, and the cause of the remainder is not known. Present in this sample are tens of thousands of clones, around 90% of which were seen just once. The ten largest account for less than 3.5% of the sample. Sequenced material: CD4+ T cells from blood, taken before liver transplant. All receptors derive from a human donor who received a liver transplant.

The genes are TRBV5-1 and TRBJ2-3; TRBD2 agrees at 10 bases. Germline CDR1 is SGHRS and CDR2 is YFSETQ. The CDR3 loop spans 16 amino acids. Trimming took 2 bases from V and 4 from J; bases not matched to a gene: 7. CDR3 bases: TGCGCCAGCAGCTTAAGCGGGAGGGCCCGATCAGATACGCAGTATTTT. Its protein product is CASSLSGRARSDTQYF.

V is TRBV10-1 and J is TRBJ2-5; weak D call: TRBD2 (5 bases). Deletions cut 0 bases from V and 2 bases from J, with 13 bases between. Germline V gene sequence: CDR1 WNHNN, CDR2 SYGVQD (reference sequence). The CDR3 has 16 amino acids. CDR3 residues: CASSESKSPGQETQYF. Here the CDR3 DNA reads TGCGCCAGCAGTGAGTCTAAAAGCCCGGGACAAGAGACCCAGTACTTC.

The CDR3 coding sequence is TGTGCCAGCAGCCTCGGGCGACGGCTCGACGGAGAGACCCAGTACTTC. Protein sequence: CASSLGRRLDGETQYF. The V gene is TRBV7-9, the J gene TRBJ2-5; D uncertain. V was trimmed by 5 bases and J by 4 bases, leaving 20 bases between them. CDR3 length equals 16 residues. Germline-derived CDR1 and CDR2 are SEHNR and FQNEAQ (reference sequence).

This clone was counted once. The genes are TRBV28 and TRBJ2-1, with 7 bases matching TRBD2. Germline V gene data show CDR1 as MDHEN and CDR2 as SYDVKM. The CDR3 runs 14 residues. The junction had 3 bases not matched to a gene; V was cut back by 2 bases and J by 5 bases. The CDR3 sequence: CASSLAGADNEQFF. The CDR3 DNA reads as TGTGCCAGCAGTTTAGCGGGAGCCGACAATGAGCAGTTCTTC.

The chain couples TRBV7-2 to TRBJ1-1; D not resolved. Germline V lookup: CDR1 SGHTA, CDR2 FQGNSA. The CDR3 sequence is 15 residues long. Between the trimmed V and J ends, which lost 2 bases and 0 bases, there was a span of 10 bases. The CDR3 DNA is TGTGCCAGCAGCTTACTAGAGACCTTGAACACTGAAGCTTTCTTT. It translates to CASSLLETLNTEAFF.

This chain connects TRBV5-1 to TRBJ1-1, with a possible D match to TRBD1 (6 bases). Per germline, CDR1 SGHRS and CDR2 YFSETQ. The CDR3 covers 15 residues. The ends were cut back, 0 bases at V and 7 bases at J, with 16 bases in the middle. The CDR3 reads CASSLGSGDPGEAFF. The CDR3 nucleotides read TGCGCCAGCAGCTTGGGATCAGGGGACCCTGGTGAAGCTTTCTTT.

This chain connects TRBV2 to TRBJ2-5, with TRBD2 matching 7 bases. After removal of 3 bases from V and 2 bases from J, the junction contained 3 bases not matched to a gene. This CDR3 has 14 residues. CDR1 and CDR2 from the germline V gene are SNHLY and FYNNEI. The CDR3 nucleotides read TGTGCCAGCAGTGAGGTGGGAGGGCAAGAGACCCAGTACTTC. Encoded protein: CASSEVGGQETQYF.

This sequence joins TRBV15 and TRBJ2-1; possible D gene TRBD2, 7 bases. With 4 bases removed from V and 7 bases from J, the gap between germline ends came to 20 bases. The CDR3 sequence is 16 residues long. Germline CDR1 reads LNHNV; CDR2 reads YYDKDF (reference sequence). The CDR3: CATSTSGRGRKNEQFF. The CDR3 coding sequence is TGTGCCACCAGCACCTCGGGGCGGGGGCGGAAAAATGAGCAGTTCTTC.

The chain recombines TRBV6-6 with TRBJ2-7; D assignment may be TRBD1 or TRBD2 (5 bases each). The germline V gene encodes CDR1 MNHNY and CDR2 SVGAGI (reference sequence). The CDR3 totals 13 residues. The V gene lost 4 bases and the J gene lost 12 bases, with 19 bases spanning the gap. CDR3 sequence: CASSSRRDPRRYF. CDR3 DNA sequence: TGTGCCAGCAGTTCCCGAAGGGACCCGAGGCGGTACTTC.

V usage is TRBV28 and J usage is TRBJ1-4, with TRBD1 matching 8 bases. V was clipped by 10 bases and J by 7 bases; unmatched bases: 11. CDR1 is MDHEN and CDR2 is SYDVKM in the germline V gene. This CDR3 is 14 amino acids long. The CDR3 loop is CATMTGVVGEKLFF. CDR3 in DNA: TGTGCCACGATGACAGGGGTTGTAGGTGAAAAACTGTTTTTT.

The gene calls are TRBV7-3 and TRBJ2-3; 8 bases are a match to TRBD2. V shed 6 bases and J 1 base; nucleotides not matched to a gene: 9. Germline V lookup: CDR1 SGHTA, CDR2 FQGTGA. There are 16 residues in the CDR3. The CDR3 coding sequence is TGTGCCAGCAGTTCGGGAGGGGCCGGGGGCACAGATACGCAGTATTTT. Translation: CASSSGGAGGTDTQYF.

The CDR3 spells CASTQVSNSPKQPQHF. CDR3 nucleotides: TGTGCCAGCACCCAAGTATCTAACAGCCCCAAACAGCCCCAGCATTTT. The V and J genes are TRBV6-6 and TRBJ1-5; D gene unclear. The CDR3 is 16 amino acids. Trimming shortened V by 7 bases and J by 7 bases, and 23 bases separated the two germline ends. Germline-derived CDR1 and CDR2 are MNHNY and SVGAGI (reference sequence).

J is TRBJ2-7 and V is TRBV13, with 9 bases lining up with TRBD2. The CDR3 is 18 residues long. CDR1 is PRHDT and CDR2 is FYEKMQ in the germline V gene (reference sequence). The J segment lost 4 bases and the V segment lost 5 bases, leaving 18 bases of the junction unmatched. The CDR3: CASSLLPSGVAGAYEQYF. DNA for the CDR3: TGTGCCAGCAGCCTCCTCCCGAGCGGGGTAGCGGGAGCGTACGAGCAGTACTTC.

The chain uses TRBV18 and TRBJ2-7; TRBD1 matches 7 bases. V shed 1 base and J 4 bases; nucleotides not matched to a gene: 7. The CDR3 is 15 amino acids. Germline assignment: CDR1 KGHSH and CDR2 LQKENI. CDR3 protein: CASSPQGALGYEQYF. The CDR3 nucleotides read TGTGCCAGCTCACCACAGGGGGCGCTGGGATACGAGCAGTACTTC.

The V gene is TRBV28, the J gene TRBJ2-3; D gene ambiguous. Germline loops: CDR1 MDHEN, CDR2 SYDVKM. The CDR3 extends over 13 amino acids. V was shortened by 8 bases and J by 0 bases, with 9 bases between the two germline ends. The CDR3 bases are TGTGCCAGCCAATTCGGAAGCACAGATACGCAGTATTTT. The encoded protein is CASQFGSTDTQYF.

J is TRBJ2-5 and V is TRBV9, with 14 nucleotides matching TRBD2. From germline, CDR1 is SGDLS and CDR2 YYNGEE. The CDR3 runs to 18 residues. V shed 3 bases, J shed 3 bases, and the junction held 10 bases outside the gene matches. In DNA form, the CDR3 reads TGTGCCAGCAGCGGGGACTCCCTGGGACTAGCGGGGGAAGAGACCCAGTACTTC. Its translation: CASSGDSLGLAGEETQYF. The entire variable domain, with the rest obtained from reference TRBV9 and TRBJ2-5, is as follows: DSGVTQTPKHLITATGQRVTLRCSPRSGDLSVYWYQQSLDQGLQFLIQYYNGEERAKGNILERFSAQQFPDLHSELNLSSLELGDSALYFCASSGDSLGLAGEETQYFGPGTRLLVL.

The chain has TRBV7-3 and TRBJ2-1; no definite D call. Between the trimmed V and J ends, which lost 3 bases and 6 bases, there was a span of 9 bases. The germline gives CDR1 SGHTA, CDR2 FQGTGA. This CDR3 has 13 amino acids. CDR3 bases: TGTGCCAGCAGCTTTCTAGACTCCAATGAGCAGTTCTTC. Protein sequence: CASSFLDSNEQFF. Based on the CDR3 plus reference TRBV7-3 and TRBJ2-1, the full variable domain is GAGVSQTPSNKVTEKGKYVELRCDPISGHTALYWYRQSLGQGPEFLIYFQGTGAADDSGLPNDRFFAVRPEGSVSTLKIQRTERGDSAVYLCASSFLDSNEQFFGPGTRLTVL.

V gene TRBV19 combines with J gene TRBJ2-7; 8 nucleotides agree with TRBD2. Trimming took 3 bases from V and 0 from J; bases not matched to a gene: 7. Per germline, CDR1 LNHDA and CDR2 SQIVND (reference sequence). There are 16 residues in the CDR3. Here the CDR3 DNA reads TGTGCCAGTAGTATGTTATTCGGGACTAGCTCCTACGAGCAGTACTTC. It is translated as CASSMLFGTSSYEQYF.

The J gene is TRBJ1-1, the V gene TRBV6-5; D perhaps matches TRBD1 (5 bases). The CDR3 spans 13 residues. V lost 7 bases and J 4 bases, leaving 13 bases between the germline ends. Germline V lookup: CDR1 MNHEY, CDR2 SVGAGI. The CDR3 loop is CASKKGEITEAFF. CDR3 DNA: TGTGCCAGCAAGAAAGGGGAGATCACTGAAGCTTTCTTT.

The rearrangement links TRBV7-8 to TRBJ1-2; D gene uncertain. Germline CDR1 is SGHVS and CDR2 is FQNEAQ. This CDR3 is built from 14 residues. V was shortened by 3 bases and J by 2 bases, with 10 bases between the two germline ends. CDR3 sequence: CASSFAQSNYGYTF. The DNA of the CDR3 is TGTGCCAGCAGCTTTGCACAGTCCAACTATGGCTACACCTTC.

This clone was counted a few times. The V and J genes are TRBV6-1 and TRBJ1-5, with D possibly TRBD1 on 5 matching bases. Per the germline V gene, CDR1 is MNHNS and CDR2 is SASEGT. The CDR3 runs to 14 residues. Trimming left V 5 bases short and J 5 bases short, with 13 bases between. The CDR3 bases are TGTGCCAGCAGTCCATTGGGGGGAGATCAGCCCCAGCATTTT. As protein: CASSPLGGDQPQHF.

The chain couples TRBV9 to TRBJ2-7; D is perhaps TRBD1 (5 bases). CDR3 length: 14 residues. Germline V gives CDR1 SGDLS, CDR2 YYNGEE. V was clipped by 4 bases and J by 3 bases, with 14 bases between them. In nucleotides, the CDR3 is TGTGCCAGCAGCCCTGACAGTTACGGCTACGAGCAGTACTTC. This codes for CASSPDSYGYEQYF.

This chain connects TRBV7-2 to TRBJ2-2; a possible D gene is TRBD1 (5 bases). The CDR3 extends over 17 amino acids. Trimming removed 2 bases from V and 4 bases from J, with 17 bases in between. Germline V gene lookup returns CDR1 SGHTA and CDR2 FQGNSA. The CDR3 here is CASSLQGFGSTTGELFF. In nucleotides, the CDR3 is TGTGCCAGCAGCTTACAGGGTTTCGGCAGTACCACCGGGGAGCTGTTTTTT.

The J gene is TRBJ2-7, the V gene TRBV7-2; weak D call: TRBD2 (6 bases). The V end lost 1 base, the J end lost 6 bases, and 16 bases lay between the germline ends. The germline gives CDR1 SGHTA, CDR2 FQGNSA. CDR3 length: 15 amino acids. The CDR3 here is CASSLELGGAREQYF. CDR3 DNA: TGTGCCAGCAGCTTAGAGTTGGGGGGAGCCCGCGAGCAGTACTTC. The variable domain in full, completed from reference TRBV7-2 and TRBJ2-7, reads GAGVSQSPSNKVTEKGKDVELRCDPISGHTALYWYRQSLGQGLEFLIYFQGNSAPDKSGLPSDRFSAERTGGSVSTLTIQRTQQEDSAVYLCASSLELGGAREQYFGPGTRLTVT.

The CDR3 DNA reads TGTGCCAGCTTCCCTCCGGGACCCCGAATGAGCTCCTACAATGAGCAGTTCTTC. As protein: CASFPPGPRMSSYNEQFF. The chain employs TRBV28 and TRBJ2-1; D is perhaps TRBD1 or TRBD2 (5 bases each). CDR3 length: 18 residues. CDR1 and CDR2 from the germline V gene are MDHEN and SYDVKM. Deletions cut 8 bases from V and 0 bases from J, with 23 bases between. The variable domain in full, with the rest retrieved from reference TRBV28 and TRBJ2-1, is DVKVTQSSRYLVKRTGEKVFLECVQDMDHENMFWYRQDPGLGLRLIYFSYDVKMKEKGDIPEGYSVSREKKERFSLILESASTNQTSMYLCASFPPGPRMSSYNEQFFGPGTRLTVL.

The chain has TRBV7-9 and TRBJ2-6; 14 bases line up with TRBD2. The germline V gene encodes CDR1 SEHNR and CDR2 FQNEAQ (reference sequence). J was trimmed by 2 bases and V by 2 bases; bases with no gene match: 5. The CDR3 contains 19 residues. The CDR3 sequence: CASSLSGLAGDPGANVLTF. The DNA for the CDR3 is TGTGCCAGCAGCTTATCGGGACTAGCGGGAGACCCTGGGGCCAACGTCCTGACTTTC.

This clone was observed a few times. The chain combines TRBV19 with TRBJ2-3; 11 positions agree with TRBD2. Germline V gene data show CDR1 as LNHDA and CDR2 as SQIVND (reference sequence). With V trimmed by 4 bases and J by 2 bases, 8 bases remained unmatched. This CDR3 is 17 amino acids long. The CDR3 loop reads CASSKVPSGGNTDTQYF. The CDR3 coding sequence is TGTGCCAGTAGTAAGGTCCCTAGCGGGGGGAACACAGATACGCAGTATTTT.

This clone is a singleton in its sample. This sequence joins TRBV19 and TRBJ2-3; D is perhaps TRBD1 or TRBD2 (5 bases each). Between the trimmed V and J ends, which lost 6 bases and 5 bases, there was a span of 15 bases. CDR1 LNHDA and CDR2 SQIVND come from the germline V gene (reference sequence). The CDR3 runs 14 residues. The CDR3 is CASRGTPGGDTQYF. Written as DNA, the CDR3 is TGTGCCAGTAGGGGGACCCCCGGTGGAGATACGCAGTATTTT.

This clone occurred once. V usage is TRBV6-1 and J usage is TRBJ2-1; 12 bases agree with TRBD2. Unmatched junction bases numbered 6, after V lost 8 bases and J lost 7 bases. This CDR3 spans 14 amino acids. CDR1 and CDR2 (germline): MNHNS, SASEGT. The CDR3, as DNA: TGTGCCAGCGGGGGGCTAGCGGGAGGGAATGAGCAGTTCTTC. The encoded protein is CASGGLAGGNEQFF.

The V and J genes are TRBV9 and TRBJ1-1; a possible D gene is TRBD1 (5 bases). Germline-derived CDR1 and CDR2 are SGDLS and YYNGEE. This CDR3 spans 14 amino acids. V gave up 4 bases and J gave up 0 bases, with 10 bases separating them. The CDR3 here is CASSPGTVNTEAFF. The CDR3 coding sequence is TGTGCCAGCAGCCCAGGGACGGTGAACACTGAAGCTTTCTTT.